A selection of T cell receptor beta chains follows, all from one sample in a study of blood T cell repertoires in COVID-19. TCRdb keeps only in-frame clones here, not all; method: immunoSEQ multiplex PCR. The repertoire holds fewer than 150,000 clones, with about 83% as singletons. Sequences were obtained from peripheral blood. Receptors originate from a human donor in a cohort sampled during active COVID-19. Both conserved end residues are part of each CDR3. A D gene is named only where the DNA matches it firmly. Clone size is stated in some rows and not others, as once, few, many or a class when expanded.

abundance: NA
d_gene: NA
v_gene: TRBV24-1
j_gene: TRBJ1-2
CDR3nt: TGTGCCATAGTAATTCGGGGGGTCAGTGGCTACACCTTC
CDR3aa: CAIVIRGVSGYTF

abundance: NA
d_gene: NA
v_gene: TRBV7-8
j_gene: TRBJ2-3
CDR3nt: TGTGCCAGCAGCTTGGTTACGGCCCGCGGTACAGATACGCAGTATTTT
CDR3aa: CASSLVTARGTDTQYF

abundance: few
d_gene: NA
v_gene: TRBV7-9
j_gene: TRBJ2-7
CDR3nt: TGTGCCAGCAGCTTAGTGGACATGTCCTACGAGCAGTACTTC
CDR3aa: CASSLVDMSYEQYF

abundance: NA
d_gene: TRBD1
v_gene: TRBV7-9
j_gene: TRBJ1-2
CDR3nt: TGTGCCAGCAGCTCCCGGACAGGGGGGTATGGCTACACCTTC
CDR3aa: CASSSRTGGYGYTF

abundance: NA
d_gene: TRBD1
v_gene: TRBV4-1
j_gene: TRBJ2-7
CDR3nt: TGCGCCAGCAGCCCCGGGACAGGACCCTCCTACGAGCAGTACTTC
CDR3aa: CASSPGTGPSYEQYF

abundance: NA
d_gene: TRBD2
v_gene: TRBV3-1/TRBV3-2
j_gene: TRBJ2-5
CDR3nt: TGTGCCAGCAGAAGGACTAGCGGAGAAGAGACCCAGTACTTC
CDR3aa: CASRRTSGEETQYF

abundance: NA
d_gene: TRBD2
v_gene: TRBV5-5
j_gene: TRBJ2-5
CDR3nt: TGTGCCAGCAGCTTCCCCGGGAGGCGAGAGACCCAGTACTTC
CDR3aa: CASSFPGRRETQYF

abundance: NA
d_gene: TRBD1
v_gene: TRBV5-1
j_gene: TRBJ1-6
CDR3nt: TGCGCCAGCAGCTGGGACAGTCAGAATAATTCACCCCTCCACTTT
CDR3aa: CASSWDSQNNSPLHF

abundance: NA
d_gene: TRBD2
v_gene: TRBV5-5
j_gene: TRBJ2-3
CDR3nt: TGTGCCAGCAGACTTACTAGCGGGGCTGGTTTAGGTACGCAGTATTTT
CDR3aa: CASRLTSGAGLGTQYF

abundance: once
d_gene: NA
v_gene: TRBV7-3
j_gene: TRBJ1-1
CDR3nt: TGTGCCTCTCGGGGGGTCGGGAACACTGAAGCTTTCTTT
CDR3aa: CASRGVGNTEAFF

abundance: NA
d_gene: TRBD1
v_gene: TRBV5-4
j_gene: TRBJ1-1
CDR3nt: TGTGCCAGCAGCTCCCGGCGTATTGGACAGGGCGAAGCTTTCTTT
CDR3aa: CASSSRRIGQGEAFF

abundance: NA
d_gene: NA
v_gene: TRBV19
j_gene: TRBJ1-3
CDR3nt: TGTGCCAGTAGTAACCGGGACTCTGGAAACACCATATATTTT
CDR3aa: CASSNRDSGNTIYF

abundance: NA
d_gene: NA
v_gene: TRBV19
j_gene: TRBJ1-2
CDR3nt: TGTGCCAGTAGTCCTCGACAGGAAAGGTACACCTTC
CDR3aa: CASSPRQERYTF

abundance: NA
d_gene: NA
v_gene: TRBV9
j_gene: TRBJ1-2
CDR3nt: TGTGCCAGCAGCAATCCCGGTAAGGGAGGGAACTATGGCTACACCTTC
CDR3aa: CASSNPGKGGNYGYTF

abundance: NA
d_gene: TRBD1
v_gene: TRBV12-3/TRBV12-4
j_gene: TRBJ2-1
CDR3nt: TGTGCCAGCAGTCCGACAGGGGGAAATGAGCAGTTCTTC
CDR3aa: CASSPTGGNEQFF

abundance: NA
d_gene: TRBD1
v_gene: TRBV10-3
j_gene: TRBJ1-5
CDR3nt: TGTGCCGGCCACAGGGGTCATCAGCCCCAGCATTTT
CDR3aa: CAGHRGHQPQHF

abundance: NA
d_gene: NA
v_gene: TRBV6-6
j_gene: TRBJ1-1
CDR3nt: TGTGCCAGCATAGGCGCGGGGGGGAGGAACACTGAAGCTTTCTTT
CDR3aa: CASIGAGGRNTEAFF

abundance: NA
d_gene: TRBD1
v_gene: TRBV5-1
j_gene: TRBJ1-4
CDR3nt: TGCGCCAGCAGCGGGGGACAGTCCCAGTCCAATGAAAAACTGTTTTTT
CDR3aa: CASSGGQSQSNEKLFF

abundance: NA
d_gene: TRBD2
v_gene: TRBV4-1
j_gene: TRBJ2-2
CDR3nt: TGCGCCAGCAGCCATAGAGCGGGGTCCACCGGGGAGCTGTTTTTT
CDR3aa: CASSHRAGSTGELFF

abundance: NA
d_gene: NA
v_gene: TRBV3-1/TRBV3-2
j_gene: TRBJ2-7
CDR3nt: TGTGCCAGCAGCCACCGGTACGAGCAGTACTTC
CDR3aa: CASSHRYEQYF

abundance: NA
d_gene: NA
v_gene: TRBV5-8
j_gene: TRBJ2-1
CDR3nt: TGTGCCAGCAGCTTGGTCGCGCAACCCGATGAGCAGTTCTTC
CDR3aa: CASSLVAQPDEQFF

abundance: NA
d_gene: NA
v_gene: TRBV7-2
j_gene: TRBJ1-1
CDR3nt: TGTGCCAGCATCAAGTTGAGGAACACTGAAGCTTTCTTT
CDR3aa: CASIKLRNTEAFF

abundance: NA
d_gene: TRBD1
v_gene: TRBV6-1
j_gene: TRBJ2-7
CDR3nt: TGTGCCAGCAGTGAAAACGGTGTTCAGGGGGTCAAATTCTACGAGCAGTACTTC
CDR3aa: CASSENGVQGVKFYEQYF

abundance: NA
d_gene: NA
v_gene: TRBV3-1/TRBV3-2
j_gene: TRBJ2-5
CDR3nt: TGTGCCAGCAGCCACAGTACCCCGTACCAAGAGACCCAGTACTTC
CDR3aa: CASSHSTPYQETQYF

abundance: NA
d_gene: NA
v_gene: TRBV29-1
j_gene: TRBJ2-3
CDR3nt: TGCAGCGTGGGAGGGGGGGCCCGCAGAAATACGCAGTATTTT
CDR3aa: CSVGGGARRNTQYF

abundance: once
d_gene: NA
v_gene: TRBV12-5
j_gene: TRBJ2-7
CDR3nt: TGTGCTAGTGGTTCGTTGGGGGGGGCGCGATACGAGCAGTACTTC
CDR3aa: CASGSLGGARYEQYF

abundance: NA
d_gene: NA
v_gene: TRBV4-1
j_gene: TRBJ2-5
CDR3nt: TGCGCCAGCAGCCTCATCGCCGGGACACCTCAAGAGACCCAGTACTTC
CDR3aa: CASSLIAGTPQETQYF

abundance: NA
d_gene: NA
v_gene: TRBV5-1
j_gene: TRBJ1-1
CDR3nt: TGCGCCAGCAGCGGAGTAGCGGGGAACACTGAAGCTTTCTTT
CDR3aa: CASSGVAGNTEAFF

abundance: once
d_gene: TRBD1
v_gene: TRBV5-1
j_gene: TRBJ2-6
CDR3nt: TGCGCCAGCAGCTTGGGCAGGGGGCCGTCTGGGGCCAACGTCCTGACTTTC
CDR3aa: CASSLGRGPSGANVLTF

abundance: NA
d_gene: NA
v_gene: TRBV18
j_gene: TRBJ1-2
CDR3nt: TGTGCCAGCTCACCACCAGGGACACGTAACTATGGCTACACCTTC
CDR3aa: CASSPPGTRNYGYTF

abundance: NA
d_gene: TRBD2
v_gene: TRBV7-8
j_gene: TRBJ2-7
CDR3nt: TGTGCCAGCCGGACTAGCGGGGGGCCCGGCGGCGAGCAGTACTTC
CDR3aa: CASRTSGGPGGEQYF

abundance: once
d_gene: TRBD1
v_gene: TRBV7-8
j_gene: TRBJ1-6
CDR3nt: TGTGCCAGCAGCTTAGCGGGACAGACCAATAATTCACCCCTCCACTTT
CDR3aa: CASSLAGQTNNSPLHF

abundance: few
d_gene: TRBD1
v_gene: TRBV6-5
j_gene: TRBJ2-2
CDR3nt: TGTGCCAGCAGTTACCCTGGGACAGTAGGCACCGGGGAGCTGTTTTTT
CDR3aa: CASSYPGTVGTGELFF

abundance: NA
d_gene: TRBD1
v_gene: TRBV5-1
j_gene: TRBJ2-5
CDR3nt: TGCGCCAGCAGCGGACAGGGGCAAGAGACCCAGTACTTC
CDR3aa: CASSGQGQETQYF

abundance: NA
d_gene: NA
v_gene: TRBV30
j_gene: TRBJ2-2
CDR3nt: TGTGCCTGGAGTCTAGTCACTCACACCGGGGAGCTGTTTTTT
CDR3aa: CAWSLVTHTGELFF

abundance: few
d_gene: NA
v_gene: TRBV19
j_gene: TRBJ2-7
CDR3nt: TGTGCCAGTAGTATCGGGGACTTATCCCCCTACGAGCAGTACTTC
CDR3aa: CASSIGDLSPYEQYF

abundance: NA
d_gene: TRBD1
v_gene: TRBV9
j_gene: TRBJ2-1
CDR3nt: TGTGCCAGCAGCGAGGGACAGGGAAATTACAATGAGCAGTTCTTC
CDR3aa: CASSEGQGNYNEQFF

abundance: NA
d_gene: NA
v_gene: TRBV10-3
j_gene: TRBJ2-2
CDR3nt: TGTGCCATCAGTGAGGCGCGGAACACCGGGGAGCTGTTTTTT
CDR3aa: CAISEARNTGELFF

abundance: NA
d_gene: NA
v_gene: TRBV3-1/TRBV3-2
j_gene: TRBJ1-2
CDR3nt: TGTGCCAGCAGCCAAGATTTTAGTGGCTACACCTTC
CDR3aa: CASSQDFSGYTF

abundance: NA
d_gene: NA
v_gene: TRBV7-8
j_gene: TRBJ1-3
CDR3nt: TGTGCCAGCAGCAGTAGGGGCCCTCGCTCTGGAAACACCATATATTTT
CDR3aa: CASSSRGPRSGNTIYF

abundance: NA
d_gene: TRBD1
v_gene: TRBV5-4
j_gene: TRBJ1-6
CDR3nt: TGTGCCAGCAGCTTGGCAGGGGGGAGTTCACCCCTCCACTTT
CDR3aa: CASSLAGGSSPLHF

abundance: NA
d_gene: NA
v_gene: TRBV6-1
j_gene: TRBJ2-2
CDR3nt: TGTGCCAGCAGTGCCAGGCGGGGGCTCCCCCAGAACACCGGGGAGCTGTTTTTT
CDR3aa: CASSARRGLPQNTGELFF

abundance: NA
d_gene: TRBD1
v_gene: TRBV7-3
j_gene: TRBJ1-1
CDR3nt: TGTGCCAGCAGCCCGGGACAGGCCAACACTGAAGCTTTCTTT
CDR3aa: CASSPGQANTEAFF

abundance: once
d_gene: TRBD1
v_gene: TRBV2
j_gene: TRBJ1-5
CDR3nt: TGTGCCAGCAGTGTGGGACAGGTCACGCGCGTGGATTTT
CDR3aa: CASSVGQVTRVDF

abundance: NA
d_gene: TRBD1
v_gene: TRBV30
j_gene: TRBJ2-1
CDR3nt: TGTGCCTGGAGTGTACCCCAGGGGGTTTCCAATGAGCAGTTCTTC
CDR3aa: CAWSVPQGVSNEQFF

abundance: NA
d_gene: NA
v_gene: TRBV15
j_gene: TRBJ1-4
CDR3nt: TGTGCCACCAGCAGTCCAGGGGCGACTAATGAAAAACTGTTTTTT
CDR3aa: CATSSPGATNEKLFF

abundance: NA
d_gene: NA
v_gene: TRBV28
j_gene: TRBJ2-7
CDR3nt: TGTGCCAGCAGTTTAAGGGGGAACGAGCAGTACTTC
CDR3aa: CASSLRGNEQYF

abundance: NA
d_gene: TRBD1
v_gene: TRBV3-1/TRBV3-2
j_gene: TRBJ2-5
CDR3nt: TGTGCCAGCAGCCAGACAGGACAGGTCCAGCGAGGGGAGACCCAGTACTTC
CDR3aa: CASSQTGQVQRGETQYF

abundance: NA
d_gene: NA
v_gene: TRBV12-3/TRBV12-4
j_gene: TRBJ1-5
CDR3nt: TGTGCCAGCAGTTTAAGCGGTTATCAGCCCCAGCATTTT
CDR3aa: CASSLSGYQPQHF

abundance: NA
d_gene: TRBD2
v_gene: TRBV15
j_gene: TRBJ2-5
CDR3nt: TGTGCCACCAGAGCGGGATACCAAGAGACCCAGTACTTC
CDR3aa: CATRAGYQETQYF

abundance: NA
d_gene: NA
v_gene: TRBV29-1
j_gene: TRBJ1-1
CDR3nt: TGCAGCGTTATAACTCAGGGGAAGAACACTGAAGCTTTCTTT
CDR3aa: CSVITQGKNTEAFF

abundance: NA
d_gene: NA
v_gene: TRBV27
j_gene: TRBJ2-2
CDR3nt: TGTGCCAGCGGTTCGGGGGCCGGGGAGCTGTTTTTT
CDR3aa: CASGSGAGELFF

abundance: NA
d_gene: TRBD1
v_gene: TRBV5-1
j_gene: TRBJ1-1
CDR3nt: TGCGCCAGCAGTAAACAGGGGGCTCGGACTGAAGCTTTCTTT
CDR3aa: CASSKQGARTEAFF

abundance: NA
d_gene: TRBD1
v_gene: TRBV5-1
j_gene: TRBJ2-2
CDR3nt: TGCGCCAGCAGCTTGAACACAGGGGCGTCAGGGGAGCTGTTTTTT
CDR3aa: CASSLNTGASGELFF

abundance: NA
d_gene: NA
v_gene: TRBV27
j_gene: TRBJ1-1
CDR3nt: TGTGCCAGCAGTTTATCGCAGGGGATGGTTACTGAAGCTTTCTTT
CDR3aa: CASSLSQGMVTEAFF